The clone carrying this T cell receptor beta chain was observed at least ten times. This record belongs to a study of spatial heterogeneity in lung cancer. Sample time point: sample taken at primary tumor resection. Unsorted samples of tumor, nontumor lung or frozen PBMC had their whole RNA sequenced. TCRdb re-called the 5' RACE reads through MiXCR, storing one row per CDR3 protein. The table includes more than 45,000 distinct CDR3 sequences, roughly 5% detected once. Sequencing was performed on PBMCs, taken at surgery. The receptor was derived from a male donor with early-stage non-small cell lung cancer.

The CDR3 DNA follows: TGTGCCTGGAAGTACCTTCGGCTGTCTACAGCAGATGGGACCCAGTACTTC. Amino acids: CAWKYLRLSTADGTQYF. The chain links TRBV30 to TRBJ2-5, with D uncertain. V lost 4 bases and J 7 bases, leaving 28 bases between the germline ends. Germline V gene sequence: CDR1 GTSNPN, CDR2 SVGIG (reference sequence). This CDR3 is 17 amino acids long.